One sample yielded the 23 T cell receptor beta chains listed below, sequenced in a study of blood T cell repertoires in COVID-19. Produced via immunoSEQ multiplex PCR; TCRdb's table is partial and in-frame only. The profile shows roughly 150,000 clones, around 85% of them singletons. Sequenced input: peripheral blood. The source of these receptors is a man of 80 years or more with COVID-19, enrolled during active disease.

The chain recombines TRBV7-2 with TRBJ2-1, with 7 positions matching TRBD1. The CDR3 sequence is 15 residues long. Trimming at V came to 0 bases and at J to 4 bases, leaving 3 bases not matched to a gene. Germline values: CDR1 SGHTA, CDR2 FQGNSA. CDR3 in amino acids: CASSLAHRGYNEQFF. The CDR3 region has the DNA TGTGCCAGCAGCTTAGCGCACAGGGGATACAATGAGCAGTTCTTC.

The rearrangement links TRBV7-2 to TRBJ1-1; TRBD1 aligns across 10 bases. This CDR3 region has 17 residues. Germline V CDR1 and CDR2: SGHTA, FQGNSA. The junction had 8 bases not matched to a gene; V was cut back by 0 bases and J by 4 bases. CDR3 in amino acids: CASSLAPTGGRVTEAFF. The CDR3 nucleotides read TGTGCCAGCAGCTTAGCCCCGACAGGGGGCCGAGTCACTGAAGCTTTCTTT.

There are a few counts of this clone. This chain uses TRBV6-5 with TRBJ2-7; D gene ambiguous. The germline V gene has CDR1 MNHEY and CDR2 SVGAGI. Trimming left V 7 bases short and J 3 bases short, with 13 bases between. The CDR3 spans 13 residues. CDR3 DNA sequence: TGTGCCAGCATCCCTGGTACTCACTACGAGCAGTACTTC. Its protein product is CASIPGTHYEQYF.

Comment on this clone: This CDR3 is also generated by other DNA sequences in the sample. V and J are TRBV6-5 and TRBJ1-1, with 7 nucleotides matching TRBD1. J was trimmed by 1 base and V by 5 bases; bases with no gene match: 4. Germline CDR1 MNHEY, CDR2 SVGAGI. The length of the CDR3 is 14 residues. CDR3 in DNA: TGTGCCAGCAGTCGCGGGACAGAGAACACTGAAGCTTTCTTT. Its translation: CASSRGTENTEAFF.

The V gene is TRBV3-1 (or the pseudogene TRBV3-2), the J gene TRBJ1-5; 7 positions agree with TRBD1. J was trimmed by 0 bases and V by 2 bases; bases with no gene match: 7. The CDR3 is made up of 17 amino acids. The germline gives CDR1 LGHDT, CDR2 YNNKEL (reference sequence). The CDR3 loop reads CASSQNGTAYSNQPQHF. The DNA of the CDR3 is TGTGCCAGCAGCCAAAACGGGACAGCTTATAGCAATCAGCCCCAGCATTTT.

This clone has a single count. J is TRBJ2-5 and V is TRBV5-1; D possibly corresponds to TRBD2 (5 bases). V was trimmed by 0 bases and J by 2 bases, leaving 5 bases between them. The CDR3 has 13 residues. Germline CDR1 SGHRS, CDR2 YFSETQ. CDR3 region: CASSLGEQETQYF. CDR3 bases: TGCGCCAGCAGCTTGGGGGAGCAAGAGACCCAGTACTTC.

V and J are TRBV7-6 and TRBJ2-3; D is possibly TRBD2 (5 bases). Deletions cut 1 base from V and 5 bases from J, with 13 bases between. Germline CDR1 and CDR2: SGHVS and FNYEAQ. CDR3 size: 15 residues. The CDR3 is CASSLGVPGGDTQYF. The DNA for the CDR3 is TGTGCCAGCAGCTTAGGGGTTCCTGGAGGAGATACGCAGTATTTT.

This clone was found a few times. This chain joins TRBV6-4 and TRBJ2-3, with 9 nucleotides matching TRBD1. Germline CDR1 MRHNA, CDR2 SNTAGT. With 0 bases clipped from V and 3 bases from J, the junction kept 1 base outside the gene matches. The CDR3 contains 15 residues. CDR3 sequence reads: CASSDSGQGTDTQYF. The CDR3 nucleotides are TGTGCCAGCAGTGACTCGGGACAGGGAACAGATACGCAGTATTTT.

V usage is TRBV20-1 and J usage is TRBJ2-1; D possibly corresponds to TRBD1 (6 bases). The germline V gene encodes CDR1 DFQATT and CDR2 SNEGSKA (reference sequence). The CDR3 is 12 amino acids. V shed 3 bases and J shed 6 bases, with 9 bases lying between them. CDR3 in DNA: TGCAGTGCTAGTCAAGGGGGCAATGAGCAGTTCTTC. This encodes CSASQGGNEQFF.

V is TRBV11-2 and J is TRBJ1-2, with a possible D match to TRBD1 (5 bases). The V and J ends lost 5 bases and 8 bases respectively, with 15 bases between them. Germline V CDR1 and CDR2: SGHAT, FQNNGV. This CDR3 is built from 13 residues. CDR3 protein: CASSPTRVVGYTF. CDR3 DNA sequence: TGTGCCAGCAGCCCGACCAGGGTAGTCGGCTACACCTTC.

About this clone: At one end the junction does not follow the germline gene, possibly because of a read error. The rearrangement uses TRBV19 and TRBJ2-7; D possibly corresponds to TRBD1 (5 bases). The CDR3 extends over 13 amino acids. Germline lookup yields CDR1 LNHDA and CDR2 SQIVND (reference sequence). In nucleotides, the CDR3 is TGTGCCAGTAGTACGACAGTTTCCTCCGAGCAGTACTTC. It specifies CASSTTVSSEQYF.

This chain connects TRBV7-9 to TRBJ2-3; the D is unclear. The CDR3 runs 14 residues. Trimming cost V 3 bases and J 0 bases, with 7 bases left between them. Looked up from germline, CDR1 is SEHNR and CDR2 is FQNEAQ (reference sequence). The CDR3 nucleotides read TGTGCCAGCAGCTTCAGTCAGAGCACAGATACGCAGTATTTT. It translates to CASSFSQSTDTQYF.

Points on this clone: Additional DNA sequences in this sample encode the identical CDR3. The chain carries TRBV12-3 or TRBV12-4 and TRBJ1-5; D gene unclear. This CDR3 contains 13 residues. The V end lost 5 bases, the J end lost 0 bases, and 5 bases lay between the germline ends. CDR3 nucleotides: TGTGCCAGCAGTCTTTATAGCAATCAGCCCCAGCATTTT. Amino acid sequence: CASSLYSNQPQHF.

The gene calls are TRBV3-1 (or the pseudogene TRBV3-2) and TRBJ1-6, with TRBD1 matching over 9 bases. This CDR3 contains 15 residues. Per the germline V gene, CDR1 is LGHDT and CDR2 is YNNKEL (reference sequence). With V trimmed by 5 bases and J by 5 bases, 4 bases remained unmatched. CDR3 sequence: CASSTRDRDNSPLHF. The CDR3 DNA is TGTGCCAGCAGCACCCGGGACAGGGATAATTCACCCCTCCACTTT.

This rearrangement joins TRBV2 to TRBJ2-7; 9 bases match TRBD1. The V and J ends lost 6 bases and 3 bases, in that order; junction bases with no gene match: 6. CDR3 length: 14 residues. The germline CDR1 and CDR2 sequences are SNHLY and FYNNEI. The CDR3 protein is CASSGQGLGYEQYF. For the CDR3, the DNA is TGTGCCAGCAGCGGACAGGGGCTAGGCTACGAGCAGTACTTC.

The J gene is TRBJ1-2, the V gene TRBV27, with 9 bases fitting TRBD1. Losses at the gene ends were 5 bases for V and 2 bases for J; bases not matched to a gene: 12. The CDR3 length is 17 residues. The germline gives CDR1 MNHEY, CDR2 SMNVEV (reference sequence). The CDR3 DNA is TGTGCCAGCAGTCCAGGACAGGGGAGGGGAAGAAACTATGGCTACACCTTC. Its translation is CASSPGQGRGRNYGYTF.

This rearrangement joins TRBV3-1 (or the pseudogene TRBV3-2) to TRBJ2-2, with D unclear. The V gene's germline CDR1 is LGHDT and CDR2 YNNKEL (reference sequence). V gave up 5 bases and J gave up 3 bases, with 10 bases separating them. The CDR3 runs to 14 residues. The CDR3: CASSSPPDTGELFF. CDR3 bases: TGTGCCAGCAGCTCCCCCCCCGACACCGGGGAGCTGTTTTTT.

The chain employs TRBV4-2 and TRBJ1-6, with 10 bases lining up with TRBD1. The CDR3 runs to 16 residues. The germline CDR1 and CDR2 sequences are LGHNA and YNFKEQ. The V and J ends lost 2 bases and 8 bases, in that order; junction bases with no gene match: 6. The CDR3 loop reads CASSQRQGAFYSPLHF. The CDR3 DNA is TGTGCCAGCAGCCAAAGACAGGGGGCATTTTATTCACCCCTCCACTTT.

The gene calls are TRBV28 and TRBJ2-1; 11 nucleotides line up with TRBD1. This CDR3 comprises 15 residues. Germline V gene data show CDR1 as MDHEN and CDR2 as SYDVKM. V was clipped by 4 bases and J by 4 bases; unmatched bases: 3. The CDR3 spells CASSWGQGGYNEQFF. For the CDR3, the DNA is TGTGCCAGCAGTTGGGGACAGGGGGGGTACAATGAGCAGTTCTTC.

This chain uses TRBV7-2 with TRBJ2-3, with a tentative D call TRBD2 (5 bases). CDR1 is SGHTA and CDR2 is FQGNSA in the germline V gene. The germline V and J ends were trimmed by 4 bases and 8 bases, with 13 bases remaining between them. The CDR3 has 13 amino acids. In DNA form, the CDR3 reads TGTGCCAGCAGCTCATTGAACGGAGGTACGCAGTATTTT. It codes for CASSSLNGGTQYF.

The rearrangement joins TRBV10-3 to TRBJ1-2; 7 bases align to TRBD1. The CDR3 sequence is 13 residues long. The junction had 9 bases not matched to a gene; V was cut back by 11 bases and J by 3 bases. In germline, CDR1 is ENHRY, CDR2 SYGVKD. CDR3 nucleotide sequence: TGTGCCTCAAAGACAGGGCTAGACTATGGCTACACCTTC. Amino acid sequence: CASKTGLDYGYTF.

The CDR3 region is CASSEQAGLGEKLFF. CDR3 coding DNA: TGTGCCAGCAGTGAGCAGGCTGGATTAGGTGAAAAACTGTTTTTT. This sequence joins TRBV6-1 and TRBJ1-4, with D uncertain. Germline CDR1 MNHNS, CDR2 SASEGT. V lost 3 bases and J lost 7, with 15 bases in between. This CDR3 region has 15 residues.

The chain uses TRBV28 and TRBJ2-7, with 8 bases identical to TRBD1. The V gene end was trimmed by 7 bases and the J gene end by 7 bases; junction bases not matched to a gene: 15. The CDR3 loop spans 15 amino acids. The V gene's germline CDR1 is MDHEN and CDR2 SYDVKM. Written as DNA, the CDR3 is TGTGCCAGCAAGGTTTCCAGGGGGCGGTCGGGTGAGCAGTACTTC. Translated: CASKVSRGRSGEQYF.